This TCR beta chain was observed in a study of blood T cell repertoires in COVID-19. Study at large: The United States, Italy and Spain provided the acute and convalescent COVID-19 samples. Sources were T cells, B-cell-depleted T cells, or PBMCs; the material itself was cDNA or gDNA.

Study processing details: The assay estimated nucleated cells by amplifying reference gene primers. Profiled with immunoSEQ multiplex PCR; TCRdb holds only in-frame clones, not every one. V and J calls and clone size come straight from that table; D and trimming were deduced from the DNA. The sample lists under 250,000 clones; around nine tenths were seen once. This CDR3 spans 14 amino acids. Trimming shortened V by 4 bases and J by 6 bases, and 13 bases separated the two germline ends. Per the germline V gene, CDR1 is SGHNT and CDR2 is YYREEE (reference sequence). Seattle patients were enrolled while actively infected and followed longitudinally.

This receptor was taken from a man aged 45-60 years with COVID-19, enrolled during active disease. Sequenced material: peripheral blood. The chain couples TRBV5-4 to TRBJ2-2, with D unclear. As DNA, the CDR3 is TGTGCCAGCAGCCATACTTCCCAGGCCGGGGAGCTGTTTTTT. It encodes CASSHTSQAGELFF.